This T cell receptor (beta chain) was observed in a study of T cell changes during pregnancy in multiple sclerosis. The method was immunoSEQ multiplex PCR; TCRdb's version includes in-frame clones alone and lacks a portion of them. The sample has about 57,000 clones, 92% seen once. This clonotype originated in a female donor with multiple sclerosis, enrolled in a pregnancy study. Sample: CD4+ T cells from peripheral blood mononuclear cells, taken in the second trimester of pregnancy.

The CDR3 sequence: CASRNMNTEAFF. The CDR3 DNA follows: TGTGCCAGCAGGAACATGAACACTGAAGCTTTCTTT. This rearrangement joins TRBV5-4 to TRBJ1-1; D gene unclear. Germline V gene sequence: CDR1 SGHNT, CDR2 YYREEE (reference sequence). Deletions cut 5 bases from V and 0 bases from J, with 5 bases between. The CDR3 contains 12 residues. Full variable domain (missing parts from reference TRBV5-4 and TRBJ1-1): ETGVTQSPTHLIKTRGQQVTLRCSSQSGHNTVSWYQQALGQGPQFIFQYYREEENGRGNFPPRFSGLQFPNYSSELNVNALELDDSALYLCASRNMNTEAFFGQGTRLTVV.